The present entry profiles one T cell receptor beta chain with its context. Its cognate antigen is unknown. This sample stems from a study of cytomegalovirus exposure and HLA in healthy donors. Overall study findings and caveats: Being indistinguishable, some V segments were excluded, TRBV6-2 and TRBV6-3 among them. Roughly even sequencing depth across donors was the assumption behind the presence/absence analyses. An analysis done earlier found most TCR beta V segments productive about 87% or about 30% of the time.

V shed 2 bases and J shed 0 bases, with 11 bases lying between them. Germline V gene lookup returns CDR1 MNHNY and CDR2 SVGAGI (reference sequence). The CDR3 length is 15 residues. The PCR contained 60 Vbeta and 13 Jbeta primers. Original data processing: Unique TCR beta chains totaled 80 million to 100 million in a later count, with roughly 11 million of them shared. Profiled with immunoSEQ multiplex PCR; TCRdb holds only in-frame clones, not every one. V, J and clone size were drawn from that table, and D and trimming were deduced from the DNA. The data contain fewer than 250,000 clones, 81% of them singletons.

The V gene is TRBV6-6, the J gene TRBJ2-7; D unclear. The clonotype comes from a middle-aged man in good health and CMV-seropositive. The specimen was PBMCs. The CDR3 reads CASSYGQVSSYEQYF. CDR3 nucleotides: TGTGCCAGCAGTTACGGGCAGGTTAGCTCCTACGAGCAGTACTTC.